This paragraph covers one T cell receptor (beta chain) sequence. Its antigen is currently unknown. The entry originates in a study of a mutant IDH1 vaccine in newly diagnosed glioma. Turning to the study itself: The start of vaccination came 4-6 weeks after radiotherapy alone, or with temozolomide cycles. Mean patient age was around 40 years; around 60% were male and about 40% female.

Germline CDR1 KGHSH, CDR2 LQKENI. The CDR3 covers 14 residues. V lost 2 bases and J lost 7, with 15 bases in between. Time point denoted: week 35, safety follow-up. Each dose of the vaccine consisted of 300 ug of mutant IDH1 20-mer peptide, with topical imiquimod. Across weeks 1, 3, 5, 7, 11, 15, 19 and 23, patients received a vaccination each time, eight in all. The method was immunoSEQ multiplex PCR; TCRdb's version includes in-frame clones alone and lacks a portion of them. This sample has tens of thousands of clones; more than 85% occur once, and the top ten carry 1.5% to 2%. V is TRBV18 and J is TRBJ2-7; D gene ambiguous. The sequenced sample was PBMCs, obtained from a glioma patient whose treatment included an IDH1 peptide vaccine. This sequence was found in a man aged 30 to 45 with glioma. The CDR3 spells CASSPAMTSEEQYF. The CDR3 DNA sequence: TGTGCCAGCTCACCAGCTATGACCTCGGAGGAGCAGTACTTC.